This T cell receptor beta chain was recorded in a study of memory CD4+ T cells and cytomegalovirus serostatus. Study context: Healthy Belgian adult donors included about nine CMV-positive and 24 CMV-negative people. Overall study findings and caveats: A US-trained random forest predicted CMV serostatus with median AUC roughly 0.9. Suggested: most of the CMV-linked TCR signature lies in CD4+ memory cells. Of 150 to 200 reported CMV TCRbeta sequences, roughly 67 were found in memory CD4+ repertoires.

There are 15 residues in the CDR3. CDR1 is SGHRS, CDR2 YFSETQ, per germline. With 2 bases clipped from V and 7 bases from J, the junction kept 9 bases outside the gene matches. Comment on this clone: Its antigen remains unknown.

Single viable CD3+CD4+CD8-CD45RO+ cells were sorted as the memory CD4+ T cells. Clones were read by immunoSEQ multiplex PCR, and TCRdb kept only the in-frame ones, dropping some. This table has 35,000 to 45,000 clones, around 80% appearing once. The TCR sequence derives from an adult in good health and CMV-seropositive. This chain uses TRBV5-1 with TRBJ2-1; 7 positions agree with TRBD1. The sequenced sample was memory CD4+ T cells from blood. Written as DNA, the CDR3 is TGCGCCAGCAGCTTCGTCGTGGCAGGGGGTAATGAGCAGTTCTTC. Residues: CASSFVVAGGNEQFF.